A selection of T cell receptor beta chains follows, all from one sample in a study of shared clonotypes between healthy human individuals. Sequencing was performed with immunoSEQ multiplex PCR; in TCRdb, only in-frame clones are kept and a portion is missing. The repertoire has just over 2,000,000 clones, about 95% of them found once; the top ten carry more than 0.95%. The specimen was naive CD8+ T cells sorted from blood. These receptors were collected from a man younger than 30 in good health. Both conserved end residues are part of each CDR3. D genes are given only for firm matches. Some rows have no size entry. The others give once, few or many, or a class for an expanded clone.

length: 13; size: NA; V: TRBV27; D: NA; J: TRBJ2-5; DNA: TGTGCCAGCAGTTTAAACCCCGGGGAGACCCAGTACTTC; CDR3: CASSLNPGETQYF
length: 13; size: NA; V: TRBV29-1; D: TRBD1; J: TRBJ2-7; DNA: TGCAGCGTTGGGACAGGGGTCCTCTACGAGCAGTACTTC; CDR3: CSVGTGVLYEQYF
length: 17; size: NA; V: TRBV28; D: TRBD1; J: TRBJ1-2; DNA: TGTGCCAGCAGTCTAATATGGGGCACAGGGGTCGGAGATGGCTACACCTTC; CDR3: CASSLIWGTGVGDGYTF
length: 15; size: NA; V: TRBV4-3; D: NA; J: TRBJ1-6; DNA: TGCGCCAGCAGCCAAGATAGCCGCTTTAATTCACCCCTCCACTTT; CDR3: CASSQDSRFNSPLHF
length: 14; size: NA; V: TRBV9; D: TRBD1; J: TRBJ2-2; DNA: TGTGCCAGCAGCGTAGCCAGGGGGACCGGGGAGCTGTTTTTT; CDR3: CASSVARGTGELFF
length: 13; size: NA; V: TRBV28; D: NA; J: TRBJ2-7; DNA: TGTGCCAGCATAAGTGGGGGATCGGGGGAGCAGTACTTC; CDR3: CASISGGSGEQYF
length: 14; size: NA; V: TRBV6-6; D: NA; J: TRBJ2-3; DNA: TGTGCCAGCAGCCTCCCAGAGACAAGAGATACGCAGTATTTT; CDR3: CASSLPETRDTQYF
length: 15; size: NA; V: TRBV27; D: NA; J: TRBJ1-2; DNA: TGTGCCAGCAGCCCCGGGACAACCCAGAGGAATGGCTACACCTTC; CDR3: CASSPGTTQRNGYTF
length: 16; size: NA; V: TRBV9; D: NA; J: TRBJ2-3; DNA: TGTGCCAGCAGCACGAGCGGGCGAGGGGCCACAGATACGCAGTATTTT; CDR3: CASSTSGRGATDTQYF
length: 16; size: NA; V: TRBV25-1; D: TRBD1; J: TRBJ1-1; DNA: TGTGCCAGCAGCGCAACCGGGACAGGGGTTGCCACTGAAGCTTTCTTT; CDR3: CASSATGTGVATEAFF
length: 16; size: NA; V: TRBV19; D: NA; J: TRBJ1-5; DNA: TGTGCCAGTAGTATAGATCGGGGGTTCGGCAATCAGCCCCAGCATTTT; CDR3: CASSIDRGFGNQPQHF
length: 14; size: NA; V: TRBV7-9; D: TRBD1; J: TRBJ2-5; DNA: TGTGCCAGCAGAAGGACAGGGGTGCAAGAGACCCAGTACTTC; CDR3: CASRRTGVQETQYF
length: 16; size: NA; V: TRBV2; D: NA; J: TRBJ2-2; DNA: TGTGCCAGCAGTCCCGGAGAATCACGGAACACCGGGGAGCTGTTTTTT; CDR3: CASSPGESRNTGELFF
length: 15; size: once; V: TRBV27; D: TRBD1; J: TRBJ1-6; DNA: TGTGCCAGCAGTCCCGGGACAGGGGCCAATTCACCCCTCCACTTT; CDR3: CASSPGTGANSPLHF
length: 15; size: NA; V: TRBV5-6; D: TRBD1; J: TRBJ1-4; DNA: TGTGCCAGCAGCTCCGGACAGGGGGCCTTTGAAAAACTGTTTTTT; CDR3: CASSSGQGAFEKLFF
length: 12; size: NA; V: TRBV30; D: NA; J: TRBJ2-1; DNA: TGTGCCTGGAGTGTGGCGGGAAATGAGCAGTTCTTC; CDR3: CAWSVAGNEQFF
length: 12; size: NA; V: TRBV30; D: NA; J: TRBJ2-2; DNA: TGTGCCTGCTACGGTGGCACCGGGGAGCTGTTTTTT; CDR3: CACYGGTGELFF
length: 13; size: NA; V: TRBV29-1; D: TRBD1; J: TRBJ2-1; DNA: TGCAGCGTTCTCACAGGGGGGCCGAATGAGCAGTTCTTC; CDR3: CSVLTGGPNEQFF
length: 14; size: NA; V: TRBV5-5; D: NA; J: TRBJ2-7; DNA: TGTGCCAGCAGCGGGGTGGGCGGTTCCTACGAGCAGTACTTC; CDR3: CASSGVGGSYEQYF
length: 14; size: NA; V: TRBV5-6; D: TRBD2; J: TRBJ2-7; DNA: TGTGCCAGCAGCTTGACTAGCGGGGACTACGAGCAGTACTTC; CDR3: CASSLTSGDYEQYF
length: 13; size: few; V: TRBV25-1; D: TRBD1; J: TRBJ1-6; DNA: TGTGCCACCCAGGGGGCCACCCTTTCACCCCTCCACTTT; CDR3: CATQGATLSPLHF
length: 14; size: NA; V: TRBV7-9; D: NA; J: TRBJ2-5; DNA: TGTGCCAGCAGCTTAGGCGCAGGGCGGGAGACCCAGTACTTC; CDR3: CASSLGAGRETQYF
length: 14; size: NA; V: TRBV5-6; D: TRBD1; J: TRBJ1-1; DNA: TGTGCCAGCAGCTGGGGACAGATGAACACTGAAGCTTTCTTT; CDR3: CASSWGQMNTEAFF
length: 12; size: NA; V: TRBV7-9; D: TRBD1; J: TRBJ2-1; DNA: TGTGCCAGCAGCGCCCAGGGGGATGAGCAGTTCTTC; CDR3: CASSAQGDEQFF
length: 13; size: NA; V: TRBV28; D: NA; J: TRBJ2-7; DNA: TGTGCCAGCAGCCTTACAGGTTCCTACGAGCAGTACTTC; CDR3: CASSLTGSYEQYF
length: 14; size: NA; V: TRBV7-6; D: TRBD1; J: TRBJ2-5; DNA: TGTGCCAGCAGCTGGGGGACAGGCAGAGAGACCCAGTACTTC; CDR3: CASSWGTGRETQYF
length: 14; size: NA; V: TRBV28; D: TRBD1; J: TRBJ1-5; DNA: TGTGCCAGCAGCCAGGCAGGGGGTTCTCAGCCCCAGCATTTT; CDR3: CASSQAGGSQPQHF
length: 15; size: NA; V: TRBV7-2; D: TRBD1; J: TRBJ1-1; DNA: TGTGCCAGCAGCTTACCGAGCGGACAGGGTACTGAAGCTTTCTTT; CDR3: CASSLPSGQGTEAFF
length: 13; size: once; V: TRBV6-5; D: NA; J: TRBJ1-6; DNA: TGTGCCAGCAGTTACAGAGAGGATTCACCCCTCCACTTT; CDR3: CASSYREDSPLHF
length: 14; size: few; V: TRBV6-5; D: TRBD2; J: TRBJ2-7; DNA: TGTGCCACCCACCTAGCGGGTGTACCTTACGAGCAGTACTTC; CDR3: CATHLAGVPYEQYF
length: 12; size: few; V: TRBV6-5; D: NA; J: TRBJ2-7; DNA: TGTGCCAGCAGTTACTCGACGGGCGAGCAGTACTTC; CDR3: CASSYSTGEQYF
length: 14; size: NA; V: TRBV7-2; D: NA; J: TRBJ2-2; DNA: TGTGCCAGCAGCCCGAACCCGAACACCGGGGAGCTGTTTTTT; CDR3: CASSPNPNTGELFF
length: 16; size: NA; V: TRBV2; D: NA; J: TRBJ1-6; DNA: TGTGCCAGCAGCCCAATGGGCATACCGGGGAATTCACCCCTCCACTTT; CDR3: CASSPMGIPGNSPLHF
length: 14; size: NA; V: TRBV7-2; D: NA; J: TRBJ2-3; DNA: TGTGCCAGCAGCTTTGGACTGAGCACAGATACGCAGTATTTT; CDR3: CASSFGLSTDTQYF
length: 15; size: NA; V: TRBV7-3; D: TRBD2; J: TRBJ2-1; DNA: TGTGCCAGCGGCTTAGCTCTAGCGGGGCTCCATGAGCAGTTCTTC; CDR3: CASGLALAGLHEQFF
length: 14; size: NA; V: TRBV6-1; D: NA; J: TRBJ1-2; DNA: TGTGCCAGCAGTGAAGTTCACCTCAACTATGGCTACACCTTC; CDR3: CASSEVHLNYGYTF
length: 14; size: NA; V: TRBV27; D: NA; J: TRBJ1-3; DNA: TGTGCCAGCAGTTTAAGGGGCTTTGGAAACACCATATATTTT; CDR3: CASSLRGFGNTIYF
length: 13; size: NA; V: TRBV28; D: NA; J: TRBJ1-1; DNA: TGTGCCAGCAGTTTTCAGGGAAACACTGAAGCTTTCTTT; CDR3: CASSFQGNTEAFF
length: 11; size: NA; V: TRBV30; D: NA; J: TRBJ1-4; DNA: TGTGCCTGTGACAGCCCGGAAAAACTGTTTTTT; CDR3: CACDSPEKLFF
length: 12; size: once; V: TRBV28; D: NA; J: TRBJ2-5; DNA: TGTGCCAGCAGTTTGTCGGAAGAGACCCAGTACTTC; CDR3: CASSLSEETQYF
length: 17; size: NA; V: TRBV7-9; D: NA; J: TRBJ2-3; DNA: TGTGCCAGCAGCTTATCCTTCGACTCCCAAGTCCCAGATACGCAGTATTTT; CDR3: CASSLSFDSQVPDTQYF
length: 14; size: NA; V: TRBV4-1; D: NA; J: TRBJ1-1; DNA: TGCGCCAGCAGCCAGGTAGGGCAGAACACTGAAGCTTTCTTT; CDR3: CASSQVGQNTEAFF
length: 12; size: NA; V: TRBV27; D: NA; J: TRBJ2-5; DNA: TGTGCCAGCAGTCTCCGGGACGGGACCCAGTACTTC; CDR3: CASSLRDGTQYF
length: 11; size: NA; V: TRBV6-1; D: NA; J: TRBJ1-3; DNA: TGTGCCAGCAGGTCAGGAAACACCATATATTTT; CDR3: CASRSGNTIYF
length: 15; size: NA; V: TRBV19; D: TRBD1; J: TRBJ1-3; DNA: TGTGCCAGTAGTATCGACAGGGAACAAGGAAACACCATATATTTT; CDR3: CASSIDREQGNTIYF
length: 13; size: few; V: TRBV30; D: NA; J: TRBJ1-5; DNA: TGTGCCTGGAGCGACGATAGCAATCAGCCCCAGCATTTT; CDR3: CAWSDDSNQPQHF
length: 11; size: NA; V: TRBV7-9; D: NA; J: TRBJ1-1; DNA: TGTGCCAGCAGCTTAGCGGGGAGTAGCGGTTTT; CDR3: CASSLAGSSGF
length: 15; size: once; V: TRBV27; D: TRBD1; J: TRBJ2-7; DNA: TGTGCCAGCAAAGTAATGACAGGGGGCGATTACGAGCAGTACTTC; CDR3: CASKVMTGGDYEQYF